These 19 T cell receptor beta chains share one sample of origin, sequenced in a study of T-cell reconstitution after alpha-beta-depleted transplantation in children. Unique molecular identifiers featured in how the TCRbeta library was prepared. TCRdb independently ran MiXCR on the PCR reads; one entry per CDR3 protein. The sample yields 65,000 to 75,000 distinct CDR3 sequences, 4.9% seen once. The sequencing here drew on PBMCs, mostly from graft donor cells, taken 180 days after TCRalphabeta/CD19-depleted stem cell transplant. Receptors were obtained from a boy under two years old who had a stem cell transplant for acute myeloid leukemia, so the T cells may come from the graft donor.

Ten or more counts support this clonotype. The rearrangement joins TRBV12-3 or TRBV12-4 to TRBJ1-5; the D gene is possibly TRBD1 (5 bases). V lost 6 bases and J 7 bases, leaving 16 bases between the germline ends. The CDR3 extends over 14 amino acids. CDR3 sequence reads: CASSPGGPGQPQHF. The CDR3 DNA sequence: TGTGCCAGCAGCCCCGGGGGTCCGGGGCAGCCCCAGCATTTT.

This clonotype has a count of ten or more. The genes are TRBV6-6 and TRBJ1-2, with a weak D call TRBD1 (6 bases). Trimming shortened V by 5 bases and J by 5 bases, and 12 bases separated the two germline ends. This CDR3 region has 13 residues. Per the germline V gene, CDR1 is MNHNY and CDR2 is SVGAGI (reference sequence). In DNA, the CDR3 is TGTGCCAGCAGTACCCGACAGGCGTATGGCTACACCTTC. It translates to CASSTRQAYGYTF.

This clonotype came up many times. The chain couples TRBV4-1 to TRBJ2-1, with D tentatively TRBD1 (6 bases). The CDR3 contains 17 residues. Germline values: CDR1 MGHRA, CDR2 YSYEKL. V was trimmed by 0 bases and J by 3 bases, leaving 15 bases between them. Written as DNA, the CDR3 is TGCGCCAGCAGCCAAGAAGAGGGCAGGGGCTTCTACAATGAGCAGTTCTTC. Translating gives CASSQEEGRGFYNEQFF.

This clonotype was seen at least ten times. The J gene is TRBJ1-3, the V gene TRBV3-1, with a possible D match to TRBD1 (5 bases). Germline V gives CDR1 LGHDT, CDR2 YNNKEL (reference sequence). The CDR3 has 16 amino acids. Trimming removed 4 bases at V and 1 base at J, with 14 bases between. CDR3 sequence reads: CASSLTTGFSGNTIYF. The DNA for the CDR3 is TGTGCCAGCAGCCTGACAACAGGTTTTTCTGGAAACACCATATATTTT.

This clonotype was observed many times. The chain uses TRBV9 and TRBJ2-1; unclear D gene. Trimming cost V 3 bases and J 0 bases, with 10 bases left between them. The CDR3 extends over 15 amino acids. From germline, CDR1 is SGDLS and CDR2 YYNGEE. CDR3 amino acids: CASSATPSSYNEQFF. CDR3 nucleotide sequence: TGTGCCAGCAGCGCTACCCCGAGCTCCTACAATGAGCAGTTCTTC.

This clonotype was counted ten times or more. This rearrangement joins TRBV27 to TRBJ2-1, with D perhaps matching TRBD2 (6 bases). V was pared by 1 base and J by 0 bases, with 10 bases between. This CDR3 is built from 16 residues. In germline, CDR1 is MNHEY, CDR2 SMNVEV (reference sequence). The CDR3 DNA reads TGTGCCAGCAGTTTATACGCGGGGAGCTCCTACAATGAGCAGTTCTTC. This encodes CASSLYAGSSYNEQFF.

This clonotype occurred many times. V and J are TRBV12-3 or TRBV12-4 and TRBJ2-5; 9 nucleotides agree with TRBD1. With V trimmed by 5 bases and J by 4 bases, 23 bases remained unmatched. The CDR3 loop spans 20 amino acids. CDR3 nucleotides: TGTGCCAGCAGTCAGATAACCGGGACAGGGATAATGCAAGAAGGAGAGACCCAGTACTTC. Amino acids: CASSQITGTGIMQEGETQYF.

This clonotype was recorded many times. The chain combines TRBV6-1 with TRBJ2-1; 10 bases match TRBD2. The V gene's germline CDR1 is MNHNS and CDR2 SASEGT. After removal of 5 bases from V and 9 bases from J, the junction contained 10 bases not matched to a gene. This CDR3 has 15 residues. The chain's CDR3 is CASSRSGGGRSEQFF. CDR3 DNA: TGTGCCAGCAGTCGAAGCGGGGGGGGAAGGAGTGAGCAGTTCTTC.

The chain recombines TRBV20-1 with TRBJ2-1; TRBD2 might be the D (5 bases). V was cut by 0 bases and J by 0 bases, with 9 bases left in between. The germline V gene has CDR1 DFQATT and CDR2 SNEGSKA (reference sequence). This CDR3 contains 15 residues. CDR3 region: CSARDIRGSYNEQFF. CDR3 coding DNA: TGCAGTGCTAGAGATATTCGGGGCTCCTACAATGAGCAGTTCTTC.

This clonotype was observed at least ten times. This chain links TRBV18 with TRBJ2-1; 12 bases agree with TRBD1. The CDR3 is made up of 17 amino acids. Per the germline V gene, CDR1 is KGHSH and CDR2 is LQKENI. V dropped 6 bases and J dropped 10; count of bases not matched to a gene: 16. The CDR3 nucleotides read TGTGCCAGCTCCCACAACCAACCGGGACAGGGGGCACGGGAGCAGTTCTTC. The encoded protein is CASSHNQPGQGAREQFF.

This clonotype was observed many times. This chain connects TRBV7-8 to TRBJ2-7; D gene unclear. Trimming left V 6 bases short and J 0 bases short, with 12 bases between. This CDR3 is built from 14 residues. Germline lookup yields CDR1 SGHVS and CDR2 FQNEAQ. DNA of the CDR3: TGTGCCAGCAGATTACAGCCCAGCTCCTACGAGCAGTACTTC. Amino acid sequence: CASRLQPSSYEQYF. Full variable domain (outside the CDR3, taken from reference TRBV7-8 and TRBJ2-7): GAGVSQSPRYKVAKRGQDVALRCDPISGHVSLFWYQQALGQGPEFLTYFQNEAQLDKSGLPSDRFFAERPEGSVSTLKIQRTQQEDSAVYLCASRLQPSSYEQYFGPGTRLTVT.

This clonotype appeared many times. The genes are TRBV12-3 or TRBV12-4 and TRBJ2-6, with unresolved D. The CDR3 consists of 13 residues. The V end lost 6 bases, the J end lost 2 bases, and 5 bases lay between the germline ends. CDR3 sequence: CASRPAGANVLTF. CDR3 coding DNA: TGTGCCAGCAGGCCCGCTGGGGCCAACGTCCTGACTTTC.

This clonotype appeared many times. This sequence joins TRBV20-1 and TRBJ2-7, with TRBD2 identical over 10 bases. Trimming cost V 6 bases and J 3 bases; bases outside gene matches: 5. Germline V CDR1 and CDR2: DFQATT, SNEGSKA (reference sequence). The CDR3 totals 13 residues. In nucleotides, the CDR3 is TGCAGTGCCAGGGGGACTAGCGTCTACGAGCAGTACGTC. Translated: CSARGTSVYEQYV.

This clonotype was observed many times. The chain couples TRBV7-9 to TRBJ2-5; D is possibly TRBD2 (5 bases). CDR1 is SEHNR and CDR2 is FQNEAQ in the germline V gene (reference sequence). The CDR3 sequence is 14 residues long. Trimming removed 3 bases from V and 3 bases from J, with 11 bases in between. The CDR3 sequence is CASSFWTSEETQYF. In DNA, the CDR3 is TGTGCCAGCAGCTTCTGGACTTCGGAAGAGACCCAGTACTTC.

This clonotype was recorded at least ten times. The gene calls are TRBV3-1 and TRBJ2-3, with 9 nucleotides matching TRBD2. Unmatched junction bases numbered 7, after V lost 0 bases and J lost 3 bases. Germline-derived CDR1 and CDR2 are LGHDT and YNNKEL (reference sequence). The CDR3 runs to 17 residues. This CDR3 reads CASSQDGTSTLTDTQYF. CDR3 sequence (DNA): TGTGCCAGCAGCCAAGATGGGACTAGCACCCTGACAGATACGCAGTATTTT.

This clonotype has at least ten counts. This chain connects TRBV5-4 to TRBJ1-3, with D possibly being TRBD1 (5 bases). Trimming cost V 4 bases and J 1 base, with 12 bases left between them. The CDR3 spans 15 residues. The germline CDR1 and CDR2 sequences are SGHNT and YYREEE (reference sequence). CDR3 sequence: CASSLGGDSGNTIYF. The CDR3, as DNA: TGTGCCAGCAGCCTGGGGGGGGATTCTGGAAACACCATATATTTT.

This clonotype was picked up many times. The chain employs TRBV27 and TRBJ1-2; D uncertain. This CDR3 contains 13 residues. V was clipped by 2 bases and J by 7 bases, with 11 bases between them. The V gene's germline CDR1 is MNHEY and CDR2 SMNVEV (reference sequence). The CDR3 here is CASSLRPPGGYTF. The CDR3 DNA reads TGTGCCAGCAGTTTAAGACCGCCGGGTGGCTACACCTTC.

This clonotype was seen at least ten times. The gene calls are TRBV4-3 and TRBJ2-4; D remains unclear. Germline lookup yields CDR1 LGHNA and CDR2 YSLEER. The CDR3 is 16 residues long. V was clipped by 2 bases and J by 0 bases, with 11 bases between them. The CDR3 here is CASSQIHEVAKNIQYF. The CDR3 DNA is TGCGCCAGCAGCCAAATTCATGAGGTAGCCAAAAACATTCAGTACTTC.

This clonotype was observed at least ten times. The chain is built from TRBV20-1 and TRBJ2-5; a weak D match, TRBD2 (7 bases). Germline V gene data show CDR1 as DFQATT and CDR2 as SNEGSKA (reference sequence). Trimming left V 3 bases short and J 5 bases short, with 13 bases between. The CDR3 runs 13 residues. Written as DNA, the CDR3 is TGCAGTGCTAGGCGGGGGCGAGATGAGACCCAGTACTTC. Translated, it gives CSARRGRDETQYF.